This TCR beta chain was identified during a study of blood T cell repertoires in COVID-19. Study at large: The origin of the acute and convalescent COVID-19 samples was the United States, Italy and Spain. From T cells, B-cell-depleted T cells, or PBMCs came the material, which was cDNA or gDNA.

Authors' analysis steps: Amplification from reference gene primers served as the basis for estimated nucleated cell counts. TCRdb keeps only in-frame clones here, not all; method: immunoSEQ multiplex PCR. V and J calls and clone size are as listed in that table; D and trimming were resolved from the DNA. The sample includes roughly 100,000 clones, 80% to 90% of them seen just once. Trimming stripped 0 bases from V and 8 bases from J, with 8 bases between. The CDR3 extends over 12 amino acids. CDR1 and CDR2 from the germline V gene are GTSNPN and SVGIG (reference sequence). The sequenced material came from peripheral blood. This receptor was obtained from an older woman with acute or convalescent COVID-19. The gene calls are TRBV30 and TRBJ2-1; D gene ambiguous. CDR3 coding DNA: TGTGCCTGGAGTGTCCTCCCAGATGAGCAGTTCTTC. Its translation: CAWSVLPDEQFF.